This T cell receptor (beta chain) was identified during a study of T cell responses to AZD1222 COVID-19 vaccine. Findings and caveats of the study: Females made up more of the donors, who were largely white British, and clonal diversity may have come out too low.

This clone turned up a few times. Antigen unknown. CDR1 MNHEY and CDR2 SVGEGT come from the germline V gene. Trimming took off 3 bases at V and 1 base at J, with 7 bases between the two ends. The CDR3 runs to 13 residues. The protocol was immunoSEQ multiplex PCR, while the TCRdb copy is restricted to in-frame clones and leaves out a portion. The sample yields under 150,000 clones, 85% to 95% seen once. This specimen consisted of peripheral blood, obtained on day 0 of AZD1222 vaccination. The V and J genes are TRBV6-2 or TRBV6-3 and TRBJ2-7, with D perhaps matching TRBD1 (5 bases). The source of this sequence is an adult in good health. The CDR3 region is CASSYPGSYEQYF. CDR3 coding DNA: TGTGCCAGCAGTTATCCAGGGTCCTACGAGCAGTACTTC.